This entry describes one TCR beta chain. V shed 7 bases and J shed 2 bases, with 12 bases lying between them. Germline values: CDR1 LNHDA, CDR2 SQIVND (reference sequence). The CDR3 length is 14 residues. Per the original data handling: Reference gene primers were amplified, and this amplification served to estimate nucleated cell counts. The assay was immunoSEQ multiplex PCR, and TCRdb's table has in-frame clones only and misses some. That table is the source of V, J and clone size, and D and trimming were worked out from the DNA. The data contain about 90,000 clones, more than 70% of them singletons. These data are taken from a study of blood T cell repertoires in COVID-19. Study-level information: The study drew acute and convalescent COVID-19 samples from the United States, Italy and Spain. Nucleic acid was either cDNA or gDNA, and it came from T cells, B-cell-depleted T cells, or PBMCs.

The receptor was isolated from a human donor in a cohort sampled during active COVID-19. The V and J genes are TRBV19 and TRBJ1-3, with a weak D call TRBD1 (5 bases). The specimen was peripheral blood. The CDR3 nucleotides are TGTGCCAGTACCAAGGGGTCCGCTGGAAACACCATATATTTT. This gives the protein CASTKGSAGNTIYF.